The 14 T cell receptor beta chains reported below all come from one sample, sequenced in a study of OX40 agonist ivuxolimab in advanced cancers. TCRdb's table, derived via immunoSEQ multiplex PCR, lists solely in-frame clones and lacks some. The data hold tens of thousands of clones, with approximately 94% observed a single time. This specimen consisted of CD4+ or CD8+ T cells sorted from blood, obtained in a trial of the OX40 agonist ivuxolimab. Receptors were obtained from an adult with an advanced solid tumor such as melanoma, head and neck, liver or kidney cancer.

The rearrangement joins TRBV7-3 to TRBJ1-6; D is undetermined. V lost 4 bases and J lost 5, with 12 bases in between. This CDR3 region has 15 residues. Germline CDR1 is SGHTA and CDR2 is FQGTGA. CDR3: CASSSFGGDNSPLHF. CDR3 coding DNA: TGTGCCAGCAGCTCCTTTGGTGGGGATAATTCACCCCTCCACTTT.

This chain joins TRBV4-3 and TRBJ2-2; weak D call: TRBD2 (5 bases). CDR1 is LGHNA and CDR2 is YSLEER in the germline V gene. CDR3 length: 13 amino acids. V was pared by 4 bases and J by 13 bases, with 16 bases between. In nucleotides, the CDR3 is TGCGCCAGCAGCCCAGACGGGGTGGTTGGGCTGTTTTTT. It encodes CASSPDGVVGLFF.

The chain recombines TRBV7-8 with TRBJ1-5; 8 bases fit TRBD1. The V segment lost 3 bases and the J segment 1 base; nucleotides outside the gene matches: 11. This CDR3 is built from 18 residues. Germline V gives CDR1 SGHVS, CDR2 FQNEAQ. In DNA form, the CDR3 reads TGTGCCAGCAGCTTGGGGACACAGGGGGAAAGGAGCAATCAGCCCCAGCATTTT. Protein: CASSLGTQGERSNQPQHF.

The chain combines TRBV7-6 with TRBJ1-1, with D unclear. This CDR3 has 13 amino acids. Germline values: CDR1 SGHVS, CDR2 FNYEAQ. Trimming cost V 2 bases and J 1 base, with 5 bases left between them. CDR3 amino acids: CASSLTENTEAFF. CDR3 in DNA: TGTGCCAGCAGCTTAACTGAGAACACTGAAGCTTTCTTT.

The V call is TRBV10-3, the J call TRBJ1-1; 7 positions match TRBD1. J gave up 10 bases and V 3 bases, and 11 bases lay outside the gene matches. This CDR3 has 14 amino acids. Germline lookup yields CDR1 ENHRY and CDR2 SYGVKD. Here the CDR3 DNA reads TGTGCCATCAGTGAACAAGACAGGGTCGGGAGAGCTTTCTTT. Its protein product is CAISEQDRVGRAFF.

This chain joins TRBV5-6 and TRBJ2-5, with no clear D. The germline gives CDR1 SGHDT, CDR2 YYEEEE. This CDR3 is 12 amino acids long. Trimming cost V 0 bases and J 4 bases, with 4 bases left between them. CDR3 nucleotide sequence: TGTGCCAGCAGCTTGGTCGCAGAGACCCAGTACTTC. Protein: CASSLVAETQYF.

This chain links TRBV10-3 with TRBJ2-3; D remains ambiguous. The germline V gene has CDR1 ENHRY and CDR2 SYGVKD. V gave up 3 bases and J gave up 4 bases, with 2 bases separating them. This CDR3 spans 11 amino acids. The CDR3 sequence: CAISDSDTQYF. CDR3 sequence (DNA): TGTGCCATCAGTGATTCAGATACGCAGTATTTT.

The rearrangement joins TRBV7-9 to TRBJ2-1, with 7 bases fitting TRBD2. The V and J ends lost 5 bases and 0 bases, in that order; junction bases with no gene match: 7. The CDR3 length is 16 residues. Germline lookup yields CDR1 SEHNR and CDR2 FQNEAQ (reference sequence). In DNA form, the CDR3 reads TGTGCCAGCAGCCCGATGGGGGGGAGCTCCTACAATGAGCAGTTCTTC. This sequence encodes CASSPMGGSSYNEQFF.

The CDR3 DNA is TGTGCCAGCAGCCCCGCGGACTCCTACACCGGGGAGCTGTTTTTT. It specifies CASSPADSYTGELFF. The V and J genes are TRBV6-5 and TRBJ2-2, with D possibly being TRBD2 (5 bases). Between the trimmed V and J ends, which lost 6 bases and 3 bases, there was a span of 14 bases. Per germline, CDR1 MNHEY and CDR2 SVGAGI. This CDR3 has 15 amino acids.

This sequence joins TRBV28 and TRBJ2-1; TRBD1 matches at 7 bases. The CDR3 sequence is 13 residues long. Germline CDR1 is MDHEN and CDR2 is SYDVKM. V was clipped by 2 bases and J by 6 bases; unmatched bases: 1. The CDR3 protein is CASSLRDSNEQFF. CDR3 bases: TGTGCCAGCAGTTTAAGGGACAGCAATGAGCAGTTCTTC.

The chain links TRBV5-6 to TRBJ1-5; D is undetermined. CDR3 length: 14 residues. The V end was cut by 2 bases, the J end by 0 bases, with 6 bases between. Germline V gene lookup returns CDR1 SGHDT and CDR2 YYEEEE. The CDR3 loop reads CASSLGYSNQPQHF. The CDR3 DNA reads TGTGCCAGCAGCTTAGGGTATAGCAATCAGCCCCAGCATTTT. The whole variable domain, remainder taken from reference TRBV5-6 and TRBJ1-5, is DAGVTQSPTHLIKTRGQQVTLRCSPKSGHDTVSWYQQALGQGPQFIFQYYEEEERQRGNFPDRFSGHQFPNYSSELNVNALLLGDSALYLCASSLGYSNQPQHFGDGTRLSIL.

The chain is built from TRBV18 and TRBJ2-5; D may be TRBD1 or TRBD2 (5 bases each). V was clipped by 4 bases and J by 8 bases, with 29 bases between them. The CDR3 has 18 amino acids. Germline CDR1 reads KGHSH; CDR2 reads LQKENI. CDR3: CASSLGLLSVGVIFTQYF. The CDR3 nucleotides are TGTGCCAGCTCACTCGGACTCCTGTCCGTGGGGGTTATTTTCACCCAGTACTTC.

The chain links TRBV7-9 to TRBJ2-3; D unresolved. Trimming removed 5 bases at V and 5 bases at J, with 20 bases between. Per germline, CDR1 SEHNR and CDR2 FQNEAQ (reference sequence). The CDR3 extends over 16 amino acids. The CDR3: CASSPLSPVGLDTQYF. Here the CDR3 DNA reads TGTGCCAGCAGCCCCCTAAGCCCCGTAGGGCTAGATACGCAGTATTTT.

This rearrangement joins TRBV6-6 to TRBJ1-3; D unresolved. Germline lookup yields CDR1 MNHNY and CDR2 SVGAGI (reference sequence). This CDR3 region has 15 residues. V lost 5 bases and J 0 bases, leaving 11 bases between the germline ends. DNA of the CDR3: TGTGCCAGCAGTGCAAACGTAGGCTCTGGAAACACCATATATTTT. Protein product: CASSANVGSGNTIYF.